These 10 T cell receptor beta chains share one sample of origin, sequenced in a study of breast tumors, draining lymph nodes, adjacent tissues (TCRdb year 2016). Library prep was done by multiplex PCR. The listed sequencing device is Illumina HiSeq 2000. TCRdb trimmed public reads at Q25 via fastp, called clones via MiXCR and kept in-frame beta chains. Every distinct CDR3 protein forms one entry, paired with its most common genes and DNA. The sample contains about 200,000 distinct CDR3 sequences, over 25% of them found a single time. The top ten constitute around 4.5% of the sample. The axillary draining lymph nodes of breast cancer patients were the source of the lymph node samples. The sequenced sample consisted of axillary lymph node tissue. These receptors originate from a female donor with breast cancer. Some clones in this sample may be carry-over from other donors' samples.

This clonotype was seen ten or more times. This rearrangement joins TRBV7-2 to TRBJ2-6; D remains ambiguous. The CDR3 runs to 17 residues. V gave up 2 bases and J gave up 0 bases, with 11 bases separating them. Germline V gene sequence: CDR1 SGHTA, CDR2 FQGNSA. In nucleotides, the CDR3 is TGTGCCAGCAGCTTAAACTTGTCTCCCTCTGGGGCCAACGTCCTGACTTTC. Translated: CASSLNLSPSGANVLTF.

This clonotype was found many times. The chain combines TRBV20-1 with TRBJ2-5; either TRBD1 or TRBD2 may supply D (6 bases each). The CDR3 loop spans 14 amino acids. Trimming took 1 base from V and 5 from J, leaving 14 bases between them. Germline V gene data show CDR1 as DFQATT and CDR2 as SNEGSKA (reference sequence). The CDR3 DNA reads TGCAGTGCTAGAGTTGGGGGGCCCAGGGAGACCCAGTACTTC. Amino acids: CSARVGGPRETQYF.

This clonotype was seen more than once but under ten times. The chain uses TRBV6-1 and TRBJ2-7; 10 bases are a match to TRBD1. With V trimmed by 11 bases and J by 3 bases, 10 bases remained unmatched. Looked up from germline, CDR1 is MNHNS and CDR2 is SASEGT. This CDR3 comprises 14 residues. The CDR3 nucleotides are TGTGCCCCAGGGCGGGACAGGGGATTCTACGAGCAGTACTTC. Amino acid sequence: CAPGRDRGFYEQYF.

At least ten counts were recorded for this clonotype. This sequence joins TRBV5-6 and TRBJ2-2; no firm D call. The CDR3 loop spans 17 amino acids. Trimming pared 0 bases from V and 0 bases from J, leaving 12 bases between. Germline V gene data show CDR1 as SGHDT and CDR2 as YYEEEE. CDR3 DNA: TGTGCCAGCAGCTTGGGGTTTGGTCTCTCGAACACCGGGGAGCTGTTTTTT. It translates to CASSLGFGLSNTGELFF.

This clonotype was picked up a small number of times. CDR3 sequence reads: CASSSRGGGTDTQYF. As DNA, the CDR3 is TGTGCCAGCTCATCGCGGGGGGGCGGCACAGATACGCAGTATTTT. V and J are TRBV18 and TRBJ2-3, with TRBD2 matching over 9 bases. The V gene's germline CDR1 is KGHSH and CDR2 LQKENI. After removal of 5 bases from V and 1 base from J, the junction contained 4 bases not matched to a gene. The CDR3 loop spans 15 amino acids.

Concerning this clonotype: This may be a read error: a much more frequent sequence differs by one nucleotide. J is TRBJ2-7 and V is TRBV11-2, with D possibly TRBD2 on 6 matching bases. Trimming removed 5 bases at V and 6 bases at J, with 32 bases between. The CDR3 length is 19 residues. Germline loops: CDR1 SGHAT, CDR2 FQNNGV. The CDR3 nucleotides read TGTGCCAGCAGCCATAACGCTCGGGCGGGGCTCCGATGGGGGATCGAGCAGTACTTC. Translating it yields CASSHNARAGLRWGIEQYF.

In this sample, this clonotype turned up many times. The chain joins TRBV4-1 to TRBJ2-3; TRBD1 agrees at 8 bases. Trimming cost V 2 bases and J 5 bases; bases outside gene matches: 9. The CDR3 loop spans 16 amino acids. CDR1 MGHRA and CDR2 YSYEKL come from the germline V gene. The CDR3 sequence: CASSQRTGPPLDTQYF. The CDR3 nucleotides are TGCGCCAGCAGCCAACGGACAGGGCCTCCCTTAGATACGCAGTATTTT.

At least ten counts were recorded for this clonotype. J is TRBJ2-5 and V is TRBV5-1; D remains ambiguous. The V gene's germline CDR1 is SGHRS and CDR2 YFSETQ. V was shortened by 2 bases and J by 1 base, with 6 bases between the two germline ends. The CDR3 has 13 amino acids. The CDR3 protein is CASSFNAQETQYF. The CDR3 coding sequence is TGCGCCAGCAGCTTTAACGCCCAAGAGACCCAGTACTTC. Using reference TRBV5-1 and TRBJ2-5 for the parts outside the CDR3, the full variable domain is KAGVTQTPRYLIKTRGQQVTLSCSPISGHRSVSWYQQTPGQGLQFLFEYFSETQRNKGNFPGRFSGRQFSNSRSEMNVSTLELGDSALYLCASSFNAQETQYFGPGTRLLVL.

This clonotype was seen only a few times. The gene calls are TRBV6-8 and TRBJ2-7; 7 nucleotides match TRBD2. The V and J ends lost 9 bases and 1 base, in that order; junction bases with no gene match: 3. In germline, CDR1 is MNHGY, CDR2 SAAAGT. The CDR3 sequence is 12 residues long. CDR3: CARGGGSYEQYF. CDR3 nucleotides: TGTGCCAGGGGGGGGGGGTCCTACGAGCAGTACTTC.

The V call is TRBV5-4, the J call TRBJ1-6; 8 nucleotides align to TRBD1. The CDR3 is made up of 14 amino acids. CDR1 is SGHNT and CDR2 is YYREEE in the germline V gene (reference sequence). The V segment lost 4 bases and the J segment 10 bases; nucleotides outside the gene matches: 7. CDR3 amino acids: CASSLRAGGSPLHF. The CDR3 DNA reads as TGTGCCAGCAGCCTCCGTGCAGGGGGCTCACCCCTCCACTTT. The full variable domain, its missing parts supplied by reference TRBV5-4 and TRBJ1-6, is ETGVTQSPTHLIKTRGQQVTLRCSSQSGHNTVSWYQQALGQGPQFIFQYYREEENGRGNFPPRFSGLQFPNYSSELNVNALELDDSALYLCASSLRAGGSPLHFGNGTRLTVT.